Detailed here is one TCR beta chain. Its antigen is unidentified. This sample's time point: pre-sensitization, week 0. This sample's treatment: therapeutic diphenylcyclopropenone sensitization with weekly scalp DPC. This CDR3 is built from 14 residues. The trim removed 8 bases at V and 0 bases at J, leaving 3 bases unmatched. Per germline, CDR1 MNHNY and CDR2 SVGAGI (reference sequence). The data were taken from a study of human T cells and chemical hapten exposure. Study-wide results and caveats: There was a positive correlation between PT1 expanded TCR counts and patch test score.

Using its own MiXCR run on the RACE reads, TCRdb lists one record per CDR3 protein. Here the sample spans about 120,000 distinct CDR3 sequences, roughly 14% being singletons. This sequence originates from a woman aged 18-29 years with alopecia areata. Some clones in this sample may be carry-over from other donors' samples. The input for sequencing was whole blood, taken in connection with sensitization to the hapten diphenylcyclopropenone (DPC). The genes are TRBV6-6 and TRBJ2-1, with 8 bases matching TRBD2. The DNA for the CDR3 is TGTGCCAGCTGGGGACTAGACTCCTACAATGAGCAGTTCTTC. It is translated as CASWGLDSYNEQFF.